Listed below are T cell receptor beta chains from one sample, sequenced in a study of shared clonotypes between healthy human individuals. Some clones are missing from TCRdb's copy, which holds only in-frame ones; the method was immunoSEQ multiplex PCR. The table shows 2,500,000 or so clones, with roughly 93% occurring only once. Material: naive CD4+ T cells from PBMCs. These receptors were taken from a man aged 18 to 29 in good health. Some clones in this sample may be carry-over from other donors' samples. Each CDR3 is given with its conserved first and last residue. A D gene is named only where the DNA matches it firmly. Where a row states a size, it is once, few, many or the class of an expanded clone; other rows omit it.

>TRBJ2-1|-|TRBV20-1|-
CSADKYNEQFF
TGCAGTGCTGACAAGTACAATGAGCAGTTCTTC
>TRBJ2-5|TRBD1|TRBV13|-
CASSSGTVKTQYF
TGTGCCAGCAGCTCCGGGACAGTAAAGACCCAGTACTTC
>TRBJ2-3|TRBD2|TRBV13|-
CASSLRTSGRGVTDTQYF
TGTGCCAGCAGCCTGCGGACTAGCGGGAGAGGAGTCACAGATACGCAGTATTTT
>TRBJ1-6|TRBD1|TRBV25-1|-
CASIAGQGGSPLHF
TGTGCCAGCATAGCCGGGCAGGGGGGATCACCCCTCCACTTT
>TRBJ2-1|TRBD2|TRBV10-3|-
CAISEQGTSGYNEQFF
TGTGCCATCAGTGAGCAAGGGACTAGCGGATACAATGAGCAGTTCTTC
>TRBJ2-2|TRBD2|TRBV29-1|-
CSVVGTSGNTGELFF
TGCAGCGTTGTAGGGACTAGCGGGAACACAGGGGAGCTGTTTTTT
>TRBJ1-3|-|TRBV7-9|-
CASSLLQGQAPSGNTIYF
TGTGCCAGCAGCCTCCTCCAGGGCCAGGCCCCCTCTGGAAACACCATATATTTT
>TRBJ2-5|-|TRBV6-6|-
CASSYGRNQGRETQYF
TGTGCCAGCAGTTACGGCCGGAACCAGGGGAGGGAGACCCAGTACTTC
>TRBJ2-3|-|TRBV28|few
CASSNTDTQYF
TGTGCCAGCAGTAACACAGATACGCAGTATTTT
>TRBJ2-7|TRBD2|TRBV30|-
CAWSGTSEYEQYF
TGTGCCTGGAGTGGGACTAGCGAGTACGAGCAGTACTTC
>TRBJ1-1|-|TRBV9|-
CASSVGQTEAFF
TGTGCCAGCAGCGTAGGTCAGACTGAAGCTTTCTTT
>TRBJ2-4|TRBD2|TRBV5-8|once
CASSLGLAGPKNIQYF
TGTGCCAGCAGCTTGGGGCTAGCGGGACCCAAAAACATTCAGTACTTC
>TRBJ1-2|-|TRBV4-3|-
CASSQEKTGRYGYTF
TGCGCCAGCAGCCAAGAGAAAACAGGACGCTATGGCTACACCTTC
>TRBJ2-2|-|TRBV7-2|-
CASSFFVPGELFF
TGTGCCAGCAGCTTCTTTGTCCCCGGGGAGCTGTTTTTT
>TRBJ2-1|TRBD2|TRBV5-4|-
CASSSRLADYNEQFF
TGTGCCAGCAGCTCCCGACTAGCGGACTACAATGAGCAGTTCTTC
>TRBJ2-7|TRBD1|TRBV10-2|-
CASSEQVYRGYEQYF
TGCGCCAGCAGTGAACAAGTCTACAGGGGCTACGAGCAGTACTTC
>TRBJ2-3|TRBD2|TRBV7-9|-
CASSFGTSEADTQYF
TGTGCCAGCAGCTTCGGGACTAGTGAGGCAGATACGCAGTATTTT
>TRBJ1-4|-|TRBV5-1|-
CASTPGANEKLFF
TGCGCCAGCACCCCAGGGGCCAATGAAAAACTGTTTTTT
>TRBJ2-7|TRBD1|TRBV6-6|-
CASSTLGQGAYEQYF
TGTGCCAGCAGTACCTTAGGACAGGGAGCCTACGAGCAGTACTTC
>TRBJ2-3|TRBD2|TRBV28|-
CASSLRPSGRKDTQYF
TGTGCCAGCAGCTTACGTCCTAGCGGGAGGAAAGATACGCAGTATTTT
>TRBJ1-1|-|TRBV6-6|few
CASSYPDTEAFF
TGTGCCAGCAGTTACCCGGACACTGAAGCTTTCTTT
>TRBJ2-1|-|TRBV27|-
CASRYNEQFF
TGTGCCAGCCGTTACAATGAGCAGTTCTTC
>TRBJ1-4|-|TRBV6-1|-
CASSEARDKLFF
TGTGCCAGCAGTGAAGCGCGGGACAAACTGTTTTTT
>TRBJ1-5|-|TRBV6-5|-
CASSYDSHQPQHF
TGTGCCAGCAGTTATGATTCGCATCAGCCCCAGCATTTT